One and the same sample provided the 24 T cell receptor beta chains below, sequenced in a study of blood T cell repertoires in COVID-19. Here immunoSEQ multiplex PCR was the method, and the copy in TCRdb shows in-frame clones only, minus some. Found here are some 190,000 clones, 89% of them singletons; the top ten hold 2% to 2.5%. Sequenced material: PBMCs or T cells enriched from blood (not recorded which). The receptor set was obtained from a middle-aged woman with acute COVID-19.

V usage is TRBV30 and J usage is TRBJ2-7, with TRBD1 identical over 9 bases. V shed 3 bases and J 2 bases; nucleotides not matched to a gene: 2. CDR3 length equals 13 residues. Germline assignment: CDR1 GTSNPN and CDR2 SVGIG (reference sequence). This CDR3 is CAWRRDRAYEQYF. CDR3 DNA: TGTGCCTGGAGACGGGACAGGGCCTACGAGCAGTACTTC.

The rearrangement links TRBV5-1 to TRBJ2-7; 9 positions match TRBD2. The germline V gene has CDR1 SGHRS and CDR2 YFSETQ. The CDR3 covers 15 residues. Trimming removed 5 bases from V and 3 bases from J; junction bases left unmatched: 9. The CDR3, as DNA: TGCGCCAGCAGGTTAGCGGGAGCGCTGGGCTACGAGCAGTACTTC. Its translation: CASRLAGALGYEQYF.

V is TRBV5-4 and J is TRBJ1-1, with TRBD1 identical over 9 bases. The junction had 3 bases not matched to a gene; V was cut back by 5 bases and J by 4 bases. Germline V gives CDR1 SGHNT, CDR2 YYREEE (reference sequence). The CDR3 runs 13 residues. The CDR3 nucleotides are TGTGCCAGCAGGGAGACAGGGGGCACTGAAGCTTTCTTT. This translates into CASRETGGTEAFF.

The chain couples TRBV5-1 to TRBJ2-1; TRBD1 matches at 9 bases. The germline gives CDR1 SGHRS, CDR2 YFSETQ. Unmatched junction bases numbered 11, after V lost 3 bases and J lost 7 bases. The CDR3 sequence is 16 residues long. Written as DNA, the CDR3 is TGCGCCAGCAGCTGGGACCGGGACAGGGTGCGGAATGAGCAGTTCTTC. This translates into CASSWDRDRVRNEQFF.

This chain connects TRBV5-1 to TRBJ2-7; 10 bases align to TRBD2. This CDR3 is 15 amino acids long. The trim removed 3 bases at V and 2 bases at J, leaving 5 bases unmatched. Looked up from germline, CDR1 is SGHRS and CDR2 is YFSETQ. The CDR3 is CASSSGLAVTYEQYF. The CDR3 coding sequence is TGCGCCAGCAGCTCAGGACTAGCGGTTACCTACGAGCAGTACTTC. The entire variable domain, with the rest obtained from reference TRBV5-1 and TRBJ2-7, is as follows: KAGVTQTPRYLIKTRGQQVTLSCSPISGHRSVSWYQQTPGQGLQFLFEYFSETQRNKGNFPGRFSGRQFSNSRSEMNVSTLELGDSALYLCASSSGLAVTYEQYFGPGTRLTVT.

The rearrangement links TRBV27 to TRBJ1-5, with 7 bases matching TRBD1. This CDR3 has 14 residues. With V trimmed by 5 bases and J by 2 bases, 3 bases remained unmatched. Germline-derived CDR1 and CDR2 are MNHEY and SMNVEV (reference sequence). CDR3 sequence (DNA): TGTGCCAGCAGTCACACAGGGGGCAATCAGCCCCAGCATTTT. Translated: CASSHTGGNQPQHF.

V usage is TRBV7-5 and J usage is TRBJ1-3; TRBD1, as called in the table, went unchecked against the DNA. TRBV7-5 is tagged as a pseudogene. The CDR3 sequence is 16 residues long. CDR3 region: CVRSLRSDRTRNTIYF. In nucleotides, the CDR3 is TGTGTCAGAAGCTTACGTTCCGACAGAACCAGAAACACCATATATTTT.

The chain recombines TRBV18 with TRBJ2-7; 7 bases are a match to TRBD1. Germline CDR1 is KGHSH and CDR2 is LQKENI. CDR3 length equals 13 residues. Trimming at V came to 5 bases and at J to 6 bases, leaving 7 bases not matched to a gene. The CDR3 DNA sequence: TGTGCCAGCTCAGCAGACAGGGTAGGCGAGCAGTACTTC. Translating gives CASSADRVGEQYF.

The chain has TRBV5-5 and TRBJ2-7; D is possibly TRBD2 (6 bases). CDR3 length: 14 amino acids. Trimming removed 2 bases at V and 3 bases at J, with 12 bases between. The germline V gene has CDR1 SGHKS and CDR2 YYEKEE (reference sequence). DNA of the CDR3: TGTGCCAGCAGCTTTGCCACGGGGGTCTACGAGCAGTACTTC. It is translated as CASSFATGVYEQYF.

In its sample, this clone was seen once. The rearrangement uses TRBV13 and TRBJ1-2; unclear D gene. Trimming shortened V by 2 bases and J by 7 bases, and 14 bases separated the two germline ends. The CDR3 has 14 residues. The germline V gene encodes CDR1 PRHDT and CDR2 FYEKMQ (reference sequence). The CDR3: CASSLSDNLGGYTF. Written as DNA, the CDR3 is TGTGCCAGCAGCTTAAGTGACAACCTCGGTGGCTACACCTTC.

The chain links TRBV21-1 to TRBJ2-7; TRBD2, as called in the table, went unchecked against the DNA. TRBV21-1 is assigned pseudogene status. CDR3 length: 14 amino acids. CDR3 amino acids: CASRSTRTSREQYF. In DNA, the CDR3 is TGTGCCAGCAGGTCGACCCGGACTAGTCGGGAGCAGTACTTC.

The J gene is TRBJ1-1, the V gene TRBV25-1; D ambiguous. V was trimmed by 1 base and J by 3 bases, leaving 6 bases between them. The CDR3 has 13 amino acids. Germline CDR1 MGHDK, CDR2 SYGVNS. CDR3 amino acids: CASSESVYTEAFF. The CDR3 DNA sequence: TGTGCCAGCAGTGAATCTGTCTACACTGAAGCTTTCTTT.

The V and J genes are TRBV7-3 and TRBJ2-5, with TRBD2 matching over 7 bases. The CDR3 is 13 residues long. CDR1 and CDR2 (germline): SGHTA, FQGTGA. With V trimmed by 4 bases and J by 6 bases, 5 bases remained unmatched. In nucleotides, the CDR3 is TGTGCCAGCAGCTCCGGGGGGTCAAAGACCCAGTACTTC. As protein: CASSSGGSKTQYF. The whole variable domain, filled in from reference TRBV7-3 and TRBJ2-5, reads GAGVSQTPSNKVTEKGKYVELRCDPISGHTALYWYRQSLGQGPEFLIYFQGTGAADDSGLPNDRFFAVRPEGSVSTLKIQRTERGDSAVYLCASSSGGSKTQYFGPGTRLLVL.

Written as DNA, the CDR3 is TGTGCCAGCAGTTTAATCCCTAGCGGGAGTTACGAGCAGTACTTC. Encoded protein: CASSLIPSGSYEQYF. This chain connects TRBV27 to TRBJ2-7, with 10 bases matching TRBD2. The CDR3 sequence is 15 residues long. CDR1 MNHEY and CDR2 SMNVEV come from the germline V gene (reference sequence). The ends lost 2 bases at V and 4 bases at J; junction bases unmatched: 5.

The genes are TRBV5-1 and TRBJ1-1; D might be TRBD1 (6 bases). The CDR3 loop spans 14 amino acids. Germline V gene data show CDR1 as SGHRS and CDR2 as YFSETQ. The V end lost 2 bases, the J end lost 4 bases, and 12 bases lay between the germline ends. The CDR3 DNA sequence: TGCGCCAGCAGCTTCAACGGGGGGCCCACTGAAGCTTTCTTT. This translates into CASSFNGGPTEAFF.

The rearrangement links TRBV3-1 (or the pseudogene TRBV3-2) to TRBJ2-7, with 12 nucleotides matching TRBD2. V trimming: 1 base; J trimming: 6 bases; junction bases outside the gene matches: 4. CDR1 and CDR2 (germline): LGHDT, YNNKEL (reference sequence). The CDR3 spans 15 residues. CDR3 loop: CASSQGGLAGGEQYF. The CDR3 DNA follows: TGTGCCAGCAGCCAAGGGGGACTAGCGGGCGGCGAGCAGTACTTC.

Written as DNA, the CDR3 is TGTGCCAGCAGCCCTCCCGGGACAGGGGCGGATACGCAGTATTTT. The encoded protein is CASSPPGTGADTQYF. V usage is TRBV7-6 and J usage is TRBJ2-3; 10 bases fit TRBD1. Germline CDR1 reads SGHVS; CDR2 reads FNYEAQ. After removal of 5 bases from V and 6 bases from J, the junction contained 8 bases not matched to a gene. This CDR3 has 15 amino acids.

The chain recombines TRBV5-5 with TRBJ1-1; D gene unclear. The CDR3 spans 12 residues. Germline loops: CDR1 SGHKS, CDR2 YYEKEE (reference sequence). Deletions cut 0 bases from V and 10 bases from J, with 10 bases between. The CDR3 loop is CASSLATGGAFF. In DNA, the CDR3 is TGTGCCAGCAGCTTGGCGACGGGAGGAGCTTTCTTT. Filled out from reference TRBV5-5 and TRBJ1-1, the complete variable domain reads DAGVTQSPTHLIKTRGQQVTLRCSPISGHKSVSWYQQVLGQGPQFIFQYYEKEERGRGNFPDRFSARQFPNYSSELNVNALLLGDSALYLCASSLATGGAFFGQGTRLTVV.

The chain uses TRBV4-1 and TRBJ2-7, with 8 bases fitting TRBD1. From germline, CDR1 is MGHRA and CDR2 YSYEKL. The V gene end was trimmed by 4 bases and the J gene end by 5 bases; junction bases not matched to a gene: 7. The CDR3 has 14 amino acids. In nucleotides, the CDR3 is TGCGCCAGCAGCCCGACAGGGGCGTCAAACGAGCAGTACTTC. It specifies CASSPTGASNEQYF.

V is TRBV18 and J is TRBJ2-1; D gene ambiguous. CDR1 is KGHSH and CDR2 is LQKENI in the germline V gene. V lost 2 bases and J 4 bases, leaving 9 bases between the germline ends. The CDR3 sequence is 14 residues long. CDR3 loop: CASSPGPNYNEQFF. CDR3 sequence (DNA): TGTGCCAGCTCACCAGGGCCCAATTACAATGAGCAGTTCTTC.

This chain connects TRBV7-9 to TRBJ2-5; weak D call: TRBD1 (6 bases). V lost 5 bases and J lost 2, with 15 bases in between. This CDR3 has 15 residues. Looked up from germline, CDR1 is SEHNR and CDR2 is FQNEAQ (reference sequence). In DNA form, the CDR3 reads TGTGCCAGCAGCCAGCCCGCGAGGGGGCAAGAGACCCAGTACTTC. Translating it yields CASSQPARGQETQYF.

The chain has TRBV15 and TRBJ1-1; 7 nucleotides match TRBD1. The CDR3 extends over 12 amino acids. Unmatched junction bases numbered 9, after V lost 5 bases and J lost 12 bases. Germline V gene data show CDR1 as LNHNV and CDR2 as YYDKDF (reference sequence). CDR3 sequence: CATSETGSMTFF. The CDR3 DNA is TGTGCCACCAGCGAGACAGGGAGTATGACTTTCTTT.

The chain has TRBV29-1 and TRBJ2-2; 8 nucleotides agree with TRBD2. The germline V gene encodes CDR1 SQVTM and CDR2 ANQGSEA. The CDR3 is made up of 14 amino acids. V dropped 7 bases and J dropped 3; count of bases not matched to a gene: 7. CDR3 amino acids: CSARGGLYTGELFF. The CDR3 DNA sequence: TGCAGCGCTCGGGGGGGATTGTACACCGGGGAGCTGTTTTTT.

The chain links TRBV30 to TRBJ1-1; D not resolved. CDR1 is GTSNPN and CDR2 is SVGIG in the germline V gene (reference sequence). This CDR3 has 13 amino acids. The V gene lost 0 bases and the J gene lost 5 bases, with 10 bases spanning the gap. The CDR3 sequence: CAWSVGERTEAFF. DNA of the CDR3: TGTGCCTGGAGTGTGGGAGAGCGGACTGAAGCTTTCTTT.